The clone carrying this TCR beta chain appeared a few times. What it binds is not known. This sample is drawn from a study of cytomegalovirus exposure and HLA in healthy donors. Notes on the study in general: Only CMV serostatus was available as immune exposure information. A further, later analysis showed that HLA-associated TCR beta chains (compared with equally common others) were more clonally expanded.

The CDR3 covers 19 residues. The J segment lost 4 bases and the V segment lost 5 bases, leaving 19 bases of the junction unmatched. Germline loops: CDR1 LNHDA, CDR2 SQIVND (reference sequence). 13 Jbeta primers and 60 Vbeta primers were used for the PCR. Authors' data handling: It was a later analysis that counted around 85 million unique TCR beta chains, of which some 9.9 million were shared. The repertoire was sequenced with immunoSEQ multiplex PCR; TCRdb's copy has only in-frame clones and lacks some. Clonal size and the V and J genes are those of that table, whereas D and trimming came from the DNA. Here the sample spans about 190,000 clones, over 65% being singletons.

The sequence came from a woman aged 30 to 39 in good health and CMV-seronegative. Specimen: PBMCs. The J gene is TRBJ1-2, the V gene TRBV19; 10 nucleotides align to TRBD1. The CDR3 loop reads CASSGLLGQGVSGPYGYTF. The CDR3 nucleotides read TGTGCCAGTAGTGGCCTGCTCGGACAGGGGGTCTCGGGCCCCTATGGCTACACCTTC.